This is a list of T cell receptor beta chains from one sample in a study of control samples from healthy donors and cancer patients. Measured with immunoSEQ multiplex PCR; TCRdb has only the in-frame clones, and not every one. The sample has about 98,000 clones, approximately 82% seen once. The sequenced sample was blood. The origin of the receptors is a man in his sixties in good health. Each CDR3 is given with its conserved first and last residue. Fields, in order: CDR3 protein, CDR3 DNA, clone size, V gene, D gene, J gene. D genes are given only for firm matches. Clone size is not always given. Where it is, it says once, few, many or a class for expanded clones.

CASSSLLGPNRGYTF	TGTGCCAGCAGTTCCCTCCTTGGGCCAAATCGTGGCTACACCTTC	.	TRBV6-5	.	TRBJ1-2
CASSLGGISGGEEQFF	TGTGCCAGCAGCTTAGGGGGGATAAGCGGGGGCGAGGAGCAGTTCTTC	.	TRBV7-6	TRBD2	TRBJ2-1
CASRSPGLTSYGGNQPQHF	TGTGCCAGCAGGAGTCCGGGACTAACAAGTTATGGTGGCAATCAGCCCCAGCATTTT	few	TRBV28	.	TRBJ1-5
CASSISAVILAKNIQYF	TGCGCCAGCAGCATAAGTGCAGTCATCCTAGCCAAAAACATTCAGTACTTC	.	TRBV4-1	.	TRBJ2-4
CASSEGHRAREKLFF	TGTGCCAGCAGTGAAGGGCACAGGGCGCGTGAAAAACTGTTTTTT	.	TRBV2	.	TRBJ1-4
CASSAGTATTGELFF	TGTGCCAGCAGCGCCGGGACTGCAACCACCGGGGAGCTGTTTTTT	.	TRBV11-1	.	TRBJ2-2
CASSPTGDHGYTF	TGTGCCAGCAGCCCGACAGGGGATCATGGCTACACCTTC	.	TRBV3-1/TRBV3-2	TRBD1	TRBJ1-2
CSVGVGTAGYNEQFF	TGCAGCGTTGGGGTCGGGACAGCGGGCTACAATGAGCAGTTCTTC	.	TRBV29-1	.	TRBJ2-1
CASSHSAGVDTQYF	TGTGCCAGCAGCCACTCCGCCGGCGTAGATACGCAGTATTTT	.	TRBV4-2	.	TRBJ2-3
CASSLAPDRNTEAFF	TGCGCCAGCAGCTTGGCCCCGGACCGGAACACTGAAGCTTTCTTT	.	TRBV5-1	.	TRBJ1-1
CASSVQGYQPQHF	TGTGCCAGCAGTGTACAGGGGTATCAGCCCCAGCATTTT	few	TRBV2	TRBD1	TRBJ1-5
CASNARGLFNEQFF	TGTGCCAGTAATGCCCGGGGGCTTTTCAATGAGCAGTTCTTC	once	TRBV19	.	TRBJ2-1
CASSGGGTRETQYF	TGTGCCAGCAGTGGGGGAGGTACACGCGAGACCCAGTACTTC	.	TRBV4-2	.	TRBJ2-5
CASSVAGGAGDTQYF	TGTGCCAGCAGCGTGGCAGGGGGCGCAGGGGATACGCAGTATTTT	few	TRBV9	TRBD1	TRBJ2-3
CASTPKAGELFF	TGTGCCAGCACCCCGAAAGCCGGGGAGCTGTTTTTT	few	TRBV12-3/TRBV12-4	.	TRBJ2-2
CASSHTDEKLFF	TGTGCCAGCAGCCACACAGATGAAAAACTGTTTTTT	few	TRBV7-9	.	TRBJ1-4
CASSYGDRAVETQYF	TGTGCCAGCAGTTACGGGGATAGGGCGGTTGAGACCCAGTACTTC	.	TRBV6-6	.	TRBJ2-5
CASSPRRGAGGREETQYF	TGTGCCAGCAGCCCCCGGCGAGGAGCGGGGGGGCGGGAAGAGACCCAGTACTTC	.	TRBV11-2	TRBD2	TRBJ2-5
CASGGQGASDTQYF	TGCGCCAGCGGGGGACAGGGCGCATCAGATACGCAGTATTTT	.	TRBV5-1	TRBD1	TRBJ2-3
CASSEGGSQPQHF	TGTGCCAGCAGTGAGGGGGGGTCCCAGCCCCAGCATTTT	.	TRBV2	.	TRBJ1-5
CSVVGGLHGYTF	TGCAGCGTTGTCGGAGGGCTCCATGGCTACACCTTC	.	TRBV29-1	.	TRBJ1-2
CARNRDHEQYF	TGTGCCCGCAACCGGGACCACGAGCAGTACTTC	.	TRBV30	.	TRBJ2-7
CASGSLGGAGYNEQFF	TGTGCCAGCGGCTCGTTGGGTGGTGCTGGGTACAATGAGCAGTTCTTC	many	TRBV6-4	.	TRBJ2-1
CAWGPTATNEKLFF	TGTGCCTGGGGCCCGACAGCAACTAATGAAAAACTGTTTTTT	.	TRBV30	.	TRBJ1-4
CATSDGTSGGTYNEQFF	TGTGCCACCAGTGATGGGACTAGCGGGGGGACCTACAATGAGCAGTTCTTC	.	TRBV24-1	TRBD2	TRBJ2-1
CASSQGSYGSSYEQYF	TGTGCCAGCAGCCAAGGCAGCTATGGGAGCTCCTACGAGCAGTACTTC	.	TRBV3-1/TRBV3-2	.	TRBJ2-7
CASSEGLLNEKLFF	TGTGCCAGCAGTGAGGGACTGCTTAATGAAAAACTGTTTTTT	.	TRBV25-1	.	TRBJ1-4
CASSVGMGELVYGYTF	TGTGCCAGCAGCGTAGGAATGGGAGAGTTGGTCTATGGCTACACCTTC	.	TRBV9	.	TRBJ1-2
CASSITTGFEQYF	TGTGCCAGCAGCATTACCACAGGGTTCGAGCAGTACTTC	.	TRBV7-2	.	TRBJ2-7
CASSLDGGTYNSPLHF	TGCGCCAGCAGCTTGGATGGGGGGACCTATAATTCACCCCTCCACTTT	.	TRBV5-1	.	TRBJ1-6
CAWRVTGGIEQYF	TGTGCCTGGAGGGTGACAGGAGGCATCGAGCAGTACTTC	.	TRBV30	.	TRBJ2-7